Shown below are 10 T cell receptor beta chains from a single sample sequenced in a study of T cells in tumors after PD-1 blockade. The data were produced by immunoSEQ multiplex PCR, yet TCRdb's version contains in-frame clones alone and is incomplete. The sample has around 25,000 clones, over 80% seen once. Sample: PBMCs, taken after anti-PD-1 treatment. The source is a human donor with basal cell carcinoma.

The chain has TRBV6-5 and TRBJ1-2; tentatively, D is TRBD1 (6 bases). Trimming shortened V by 7 bases and J by 6 bases, and 18 bases separated the two germline ends. Germline CDR1 and CDR2: MNHEY and SVGAGI. The length of the CDR3 is 14 residues. The CDR3 protein is CASTASPGGNGYTF. The CDR3, as DNA: TGTGCCAGCACCGCAAGCCCGGGGGGCAATGGCTACACCTTC.

The rearrangement joins TRBV18 to TRBJ2-3; D is unresolved. CDR1 and CDR2 from the germline V gene are KGHSH and LQKENI. The CDR3 has 15 amino acids. Trimming removed 0 bases from V and 6 bases from J, with 13 bases in between. CDR3 sequence reads: CASSPPVLSTDTQYF. The CDR3 DNA follows: TGTGCCAGCTCACCACCGGTTCTATCGACCGATACGCAGTATTTT.

This chain uses TRBV5-1 with TRBJ2-1; D remains ambiguous. V was trimmed by 3 bases and J by 1 base, leaving 20 bases between them. The CDR3 runs 18 residues. The germline gives CDR1 SGHRS, CDR2 YFSETQ. The CDR3 DNA reads as TGCGCCAGCAGCTCGACACCCCCTCCCCGGGCTTCCTACAATGAGCAGTTCTTC. Its translation is CASSSTPPPRASYNEQFF.

This chain joins TRBV5-1 and TRBJ2-7; 9 nucleotides agree with TRBD1. Germline CDR1 and CDR2: SGHRS and YFSETQ. The CDR3 consists of 15 residues. The J segment lost 1 base and the V segment lost 4 bases, leaving 6 bases of the junction unmatched. The CDR3 DNA is TGCGCCAGCAGCGCTGGGGACAGGGTATCCTACGAGCAGTACTTC. It yields the protein CASSAGDRVSYEQYF.

CDR3 region: CASSLGLGLNTEAFF. The CDR3, as DNA: TGTGCCAGCAGCTTAGGTCTGGGGTTGAACACTGAAGCTTTCTTT. V usage is TRBV7-6 and J usage is TRBJ1-1; D ambiguous. The CDR3 covers 15 residues. Germline V gene lookup returns CDR1 SGHVS and CDR2 FNYEAQ. Trimming took 1 base from V and 0 from J, leaving 9 bases between them.

This CDR3 reads CAWSVPENNYGYTF. The CDR3 DNA reads TGTGCCTGGAGTGTACCGGAAAACAACTATGGCTACACCTTC. The rearrangement uses TRBV30 and TRBJ1-2; D ambiguous. V lost 0 bases and J lost 2, with 10 bases in between. CDR1 is GTSNPN, CDR2 SVGIG, per germline (reference sequence). This CDR3 contains 14 residues.

This chain uses TRBV6-5 with TRBJ1-6; 10 nucleotides line up with TRBD1. Germline V CDR1 and CDR2: MNHEY, SVGAGI. The CDR3 has 16 residues. V was pared by 4 bases and J by 6 bases, with 6 bases of the junction left unmatched. CDR3 sequence: CASSSGQGVGNSPLHF. The CDR3 DNA sequence: TGTGCCAGCAGTTCTGGACAGGGGGTAGGTAATTCACCCCTCCACTTT.

The J gene is TRBJ2-1, the V gene TRBV28; D is unresolved. The ends were cut back, 8 bases at V and 6 bases at J, with 11 bases in the middle. The CDR3 spans 12 residues. Per the germline V gene, CDR1 is MDHEN and CDR2 is SYDVKM. CDR3 DNA sequence: TGTGCCAGCGGAAATGAATTCAATGAGCAGTTCTTC. This codes for CASGNEFNEQFF. The variable domain in full, completed from reference TRBV28 and TRBJ2-1, reads DVKVTQSSRYLVKRTGEKVFLECVQDMDHENMFWYRQDPGLGLRLIYFSYDVKMKEKGDIPEGYSVSREKKERFSLILESASTNQTSMYLCASGNEFNEQFFGPGTRLTVL.

The rearrangement links TRBV7-9 to TRBJ2-7, with D perhaps TRBD1 (6 bases). The CDR3 sequence is 14 residues long. Deletions cut 4 bases from V and 2 bases from J, with 12 bases between. Germline assignment: CDR1 SEHNR and CDR2 FQNEAQ (reference sequence). The chain's CDR3 is CASSSGQPTYEQYF. The CDR3 DNA is TGTGCCAGCAGCTCCGGACAGCCAACCTACGAGCAGTACTTC.

This clone came up a few times. The chain couples TRBV19 to TRBJ2-2; 10 bases fit TRBD1. The junction had 12 bases not matched to a gene; V was cut back by 5 bases and J by 6 bases. CDR1 is LNHDA and CDR2 is SQIVND in the germline V gene (reference sequence). CDR3 length equals 17 residues. The CDR3 DNA is TGTGCCAGTAGTCCCGGACAGGGGGGAACTTATCCCGGGGAGCTGTTTTTT. Amino acid sequence: CASSPGQGGTYPGELFF.